Listed below are T cell receptor beta chains from one sample, sequenced in a study of shared clonotypes between healthy human individuals. Here immunoSEQ multiplex PCR was the method, and the copy in TCRdb shows in-frame clones only, minus some. The sample contains fewer than 2.5 million clones, over 85% of which appear only once. Sequenced input: naive CD4+ T cells from PBMCs. The origin of the receptors is a man in his late teens or twenties in good health. Some clones in this sample may be carry-over from other donors' samples. CDR3s include the opening cysteine and the closing phenylalanine or tryptophan. Fields, in order: clone size, V gene, CDR3 length, CDR3 protein. Only part of the rows carry a size: once, few, many, or a class if the clone is expanded.

- TRBV28 12 CASSDRYTEAFF
- TRBV10-3 13 CAISLSGGTEAFF
- TRBV10-3 19 CAISSILGTALGGNQPQHF
- TRBV21-1 15 CASIESTISYNEQFF
- TRBV28 15 CASSLWDRGQNEQYF
- TRBV7-6 15 CASSSRGLGANVLTF
- TRBV13 15 CASSPRRTGQDEQFF
- TRBV25-1 12 CASRTEGQPQHF
- TRBV10-2 16 CASSAVSWDTPYEQYF
once TRBV11-2 15 CASSPLLGGGHGYTF
few TRBV30 13 CAWSPGSPDTQYF
- TRBV6-5 12 CASSPYNYGYTF
once TRBV19 14 CASSIATGTPEQYF
- TRBV9 15 CASSAPGLAGETQYF
- TRBV11-3 15 CASSWTGASYNEQFF
- TRBV6-6 14 CASSPPGGRTEAFF
few TRBV30 12 CAWLAGAYEQFF
- TRBV5-8 16 CASSSGLAFSYNEQFF
- TRBV19 16 CASSQGQGGSNQPQHF